One and the same sample provided the 26 T cell receptor beta chains below, sequenced in a study of early T cells in non-severe SARS-CoV-2 infection. TCRdb re-called the 5' RACE reads through MiXCR, storing one row per CDR3 protein. The sample records about 97,000 distinct CDR3 sequences, under 15% being singletons. The sample was whole blood. These receptors all stem from an adult who was a healthcare worker with PCR-confirmed SARS-CoV-2 infection or an uninfected control (not recorded which).

The chain recombines TRBV9 with TRBJ2-7; TRBD2 matches at 8 bases. This CDR3 region has 16 residues. CDR1 and CDR2 from the germline V gene are SGDLS and YYNGEE. After removal of 5 bases from V and 0 bases from J, the junction contained 10 bases not matched to a gene. The CDR3 DNA follows: TGTGCCAGCAGTCCCAGTCCCGGGACTAGCTCCTACGAGCAGTACTTC. Its protein product is CASSPSPGTSSYEQYF.

This chain joins TRBV20-1 and TRBJ2-5, with D perhaps being TRBD1 or TRBD2 (5 bases each). V was clipped by 5 bases and J by 5 bases, with 12 bases between them. CDR1 DFQATT and CDR2 SNEGSKA come from the germline V gene (reference sequence). There are 12 residues in the CDR3. This CDR3 is CSALGERETQYF. The CDR3 region has the DNA TGCAGTGCTTTGGGGGAGCGGGAGACCCAGTACTTC.

Turning to this clonotype: A much larger clone lies one base from this, so it may be a read error. The chain is built from TRBV12-5 and TRBJ2-2; D might be TRBD2 (6 bases). From germline, CDR1 is LGHNT and CDR2 FRNRAP. The CDR3 is 13 residues long. CDR3 in DNA: TGTGCTAGTGGTTTGGAGAGGGGCGGGGAGCTGTATTTT. Residues: CASGLERGGELYF.

This clonotype was picked up a small number of times. V is TRBV20-1 and J is TRBJ1-5; no clear D. CDR1 and CDR2 from the germline V gene are DFQATT and SNEGSKA (reference sequence). The V gene lost 3 bases and the J gene lost 3 bases, with 6 bases spanning the gap. This CDR3 is built from 12 residues. The CDR3 coding sequence is TGCAGTGCTAGGCAGGCCAATCAGCCCCAGCATTTT. Protein product: CSARQANQPQHF.

This clonotype was seen a few times. The chain joins TRBV6-5 to TRBJ2-1; a weak D match, TRBD2 (6 bases). The V gene's germline CDR1 is MNHEY and CDR2 SVGAGI. The CDR3 has 16 residues. V lost 2 bases to trimming and J lost 7 bases, with 18 bases between them. CDR3 region: CASSYEDTVSGNEQFF. CDR3 in DNA: TGTGCCAGCAGTTACGAGGACACGGTGAGCGGGAATGAGCAGTTCTTC.

This clonotype was picked up a small number of times. The chain uses TRBV4-1 and TRBJ1-1, with unresolved D. The length of the CDR3 is 17 residues. V was shortened by 0 bases and J by 0 bases, with 14 bases between the two germline ends. Germline values: CDR1 MGHRA, CDR2 YSYEKL. CDR3 sequence (DNA): TGCGCCAGCAGCCAAGATAGAAGGGAGGGAATGAACACTGAAGCTTTCTTT. Residues: CASSQDRREGMNTEAFF.

This chain uses TRBV7-9 with TRBJ2-7; the D gene is possibly TRBD1 (8 bases). Trimming cost V 6 bases and J 6 bases, with 15 bases left between them. The CDR3 has 13 amino acids. The V gene's germline CDR1 is SEHNR and CDR2 FQNEAQ (reference sequence). The CDR3 protein is CASRTTGEGEQYF. The CDR3 bases are TGTGCCAGCAGGACGACAGGGGAGGGCGAGCAGTACTTC.

This clonotype was detected a few times. The rearrangement links TRBV19 to TRBJ1-5, with D perhaps matching TRBD1 (5 bases). Germline lookup yields CDR1 LNHDA and CDR2 SQIVND (reference sequence). The CDR3 is 14 residues long. Trimming took 10 bases from V and 5 from J, leaving 18 bases between them. For the CDR3, the DNA is TGTGCCACCAAAGGGGTGGGGGATCATCAGCCCCAGCATTTT. The encoded protein is CATKGVGDHQPQHF.

The chain links TRBV12-3 or TRBV12-4 to TRBJ2-5, with 11 bases aligning to TRBD1. Trimming removed 4 bases from V and 6 bases from J; junction bases left unmatched: 4. The CDR3 length is 14 residues. The CDR3 loop reads CASSSGTGGQTQYF. The CDR3 region has the DNA TGTGCCAGCAGTTCAGGGACAGGGGGTCAGACCCAGTACTTC.

The chain uses TRBV20-1 and TRBJ2-1, with TRBD2 matching over 7 bases. The V and J ends lost 8 bases and 8 bases, in that order; junction bases with no gene match: 9. Germline assignment: CDR1 DFQATT and CDR2 SNEGSKA (reference sequence). This CDR3 has 12 amino acids. The DNA for the CDR3 is TGCAGTCAAGGTATCCTAGCGGATGAGCAGTTCTTC. Translating it yields CSQGILADEQFF.

For this clonotype: A read error may be the cause here, since a much bigger clone is one base away. This chain links TRBV7-8 with TRBJ1-2; maybe TRBD1 (5 bases). The CDR3 length is 14 residues. V was trimmed by 1 base and J by 2 bases, leaving 8 bases between them. The germline CDR1 and CDR2 sequences are SGHVS and FQNEAQ. DNA of the CDR3: TGTGCCAGCAGCTTAGGATCAGGGAACTATGGCTACACCTTC. This encodes CASSLGSGNYGYTF. The whole variable domain, remainder taken from reference TRBV7-8 and TRBJ1-2, is GAGVSQSPRYKVAKRGQDVALRCDPISGHVSLFWYQQALGQGPEFLTYFQNEAQLDKSGLPSDRFFAERPEGSVSTLKIQRTQQEDSAVYLCASSLGSGNYGYTFGSGTRLTVV.

The chain carries TRBV20-1 and TRBJ2-7; 8 bases are a match to TRBD1. This CDR3 region has 13 residues. V dropped 6 bases and J dropped 3; count of bases not matched to a gene: 7. Germline-derived CDR1 and CDR2 are DFQATT and SNEGSKA (reference sequence). CDR3 in DNA: TGCAGTGCCCGAAGGACAGGGATCTACGAGCAGTACTTC. It yields the protein CSARRTGIYEQYF.

This clonotype was recorded many times. The V gene is TRBV20-1, the J gene TRBJ1-5, with D perhaps matching TRBD1 (5 bases). V shed 1 base and J shed 0 bases, with 7 bases lying between them. The CDR3 has 14 amino acids. The germline V gene encodes CDR1 DFQATT and CDR2 SNEGSKA (reference sequence). The chain's CDR3 is CSARVRDSNQPQHF. Written as DNA, the CDR3 is TGCAGTGCTAGAGTCAGGGATAGCAATCAGCCCCAGCATTTT.

This clonotype was seen a handful of times. The rearrangement joins TRBV28 to TRBJ2-1; perhaps TRBD1 as D (6 bases). The germline V gene encodes CDR1 MDHEN and CDR2 SYDVKM. The CDR3 has 16 residues. The ends were cut back, 6 bases at V and 0 bases at J, with 15 bases in the middle. As DNA, the CDR3 is TGTGCCAGCAGACCGCCAGGGGTCAGCTCCTACAATGAGCAGTTCTTC. Its translation: CASRPPGVSSYNEQFF. Supplemented by reference TRBV28 and TRBJ2-1, the full variable domain reads DVKVTQSSRYLVKRTGEKVFLECVQDMDHENMFWYRQDPGLGLRLIYFSYDVKMKEKGDIPEGYSVSREKKERFSLILESASTNQTSMYLCASRPPGVSSYNEQFFGPGTRLTVL.

The table lists this clonotype with a few counts. This chain links TRBV18 with TRBJ2-7, with TRBD2 identical over 7 bases. The CDR3 spans 15 residues. V lost 3 bases and J lost 4; bases outside the gene matches: 9. CDR1 KGHSH and CDR2 LQKENI come from the germline V gene. The CDR3 is CASSPLTGGWYEQYF. CDR3 DNA sequence: TGTGCCAGCTCACCTCTTACGGGAGGTTGGTACGAGCAGTACTTC.

Ten or more counts support this clonotype. The V gene is TRBV11-2, the J gene TRBJ2-7; D is possibly TRBD2 (6 bases). This CDR3 is built from 13 residues. Trimming removed 8 bases from V and 4 bases from J, with 15 bases in between. Germline V CDR1 and CDR2: SGHAT, FQNNGV. The chain's CDR3 is CASATRDLYEQYF. In nucleotides, the CDR3 is TGTGCCAGCGCAACTAGGGACTTATACGAGCAGTACTTC. The variable domain in full, completed from reference TRBV11-2 and TRBJ2-7, reads EAGVAQSPRYKIIEKRQSVAFWCNPISGHATLYWYQQILGQGPKLLIQFQNNGVVDDSQLPKDRFSAERLKGVDSTLKIQPAKLEDSAVYLCASATRDLYEQYFGPGTRLTVT.

This clonotype was detected a few times. The CDR3 spells CASSQSDTAGELFF. In nucleotides, the CDR3 is TGTGCCAGCAGTCAATCGGACACAGCCGGGGAGCTGTTTTTT. This chain links TRBV2 with TRBJ2-2; perhaps TRBD1 as D (5 bases). The CDR3 length is 14 residues. In germline, CDR1 is SNHLY, CDR2 FYNNEI. V was cut by 5 bases and J by 6 bases, with 13 bases left in between.

This clonotype was seen a handful of times. V gene TRBV6-5 combines with J gene TRBJ2-1; no definite D call. The germline gives CDR1 MNHEY, CDR2 SVGAGI. V was trimmed by 2 bases and J by 10 bases, leaving 12 bases between them. The CDR3 has 13 amino acids. Here the CDR3 DNA reads TGTGCCAGCAGTTACGTCCTAGTGGGGGAGCAGTTCTTC. Its translation: CASSYVLVGEQFF.

In its sample, this clonotype was seen many times. The chain combines TRBV6-2 or TRBV6-3 with TRBJ2-7, with D maybe TRBD1 (5 bases). The CDR3 runs to 13 residues. Trimming removed 0 bases from V and 2 bases from J, with 5 bases in between. Per germline, CDR1 MNHEY and CDR2 SVGEGT. The CDR3 region is CASSYSDTYEQYF. CDR3 nucleotides: TGTGCCAGCAGTTACTCGGACACCTACGAGCAGTACTTC.

This clonotype was detected a few times. The chain has TRBV13 and TRBJ2-1, with TRBD2 matching over 8 bases. The CDR3 runs 16 residues. CDR1 is PRHDT, CDR2 FYEKMQ, per germline (reference sequence). The ends lost 5 bases at V and 9 bases at J; junction bases unmatched: 15. Here the CDR3 DNA reads TGTGCCAGCAGCCCTTGGATTGAGCGGGAGAGGCCTGAGCAGTTCTTC. Its protein product is CASSPWIERERPEQFF.

In this sample, this clonotype turned up many times. This chain joins TRBV6-1 and TRBJ2-7; D may be TRBD2 (6 bases). The length of the CDR3 is 15 residues. The ends were cut back, 2 bases at V and 0 bases at J, with 11 bases in the middle. CDR1 is MNHNS and CDR2 is SASEGT in the germline V gene. CDR3: CASSEFAGSSYEQYF. The CDR3 nucleotides read TGTGCCAGCAGTGAATTTGCGGGGAGCTCCTACGAGCAGTACTTC.

This clonotype has only a few counts. J is TRBJ2-7 and V is TRBV27; 8 bases align to TRBD1. Looked up from germline, CDR1 is MNHEY and CDR2 is SMNVEV (reference sequence). The trim removed 5 bases at V and 6 bases at J, leaving 6 bases unmatched. The CDR3 length is 13 residues. The CDR3: CASSNLRGREQYF. The CDR3 coding sequence is TGTGCCAGCAGTAATCTCAGGGGGCGCGAGCAGTACTTC.

The chain uses TRBV12-3 or TRBV12-4 and TRBJ1-2, with D possibly being TRBD1 (5 bases). There are 14 residues in the CDR3. V was cut by 1 base and J by 3 bases, with 9 bases left in between. The CDR3 loop reads CASSLEGSYYGYTF. As DNA, the CDR3 is TGTGCCAGCAGTTTAGAGGGGAGCTACTATGGCTACACCTTC.

Ten or more counts support this clonotype. The chain links TRBV20-1 to TRBJ1-1, with TRBD1 identical over 9 bases. Losses at the gene ends were 6 bases for V and 11 bases for J; bases not matched to a gene: 10. Germline CDR1 DFQATT, CDR2 SNEGSKA (reference sequence). The CDR3 is 12 amino acids. CDR3: CSAPDRGWVAFF. Written as DNA, the CDR3 is TGCAGTGCGCCGGACAGGGGCTGGGTGGCTTTCTTT.

This chain joins TRBV20-1 and TRBJ2-3; 7 bases are a match to TRBD1. This CDR3 comprises 15 residues. The V and J ends lost 6 bases and 1 base, in that order; junction bases with no gene match: 10. Looked up from germline, CDR1 is DFQATT and CDR2 is SNEGSKA (reference sequence). The CDR3 DNA sequence: TGCAGTGCCCAACCCGGACAGGCAGGCACAGATACGCAGTATTTT. Translated: CSAQPGQAGTDTQYF.

This clonotype was seen ten or more times. The gene calls are TRBV6-2 or TRBV6-3 and TRBJ2-2, with 9 bases that match TRBD1. This CDR3 region has 14 residues. Germline V gene lookup returns CDR1 MNHEY and CDR2 SVGEGT. V dropped 5 bases and J dropped 4; count of bases not matched to a gene: 2. In DNA form, the CDR3 reads TGTGCCAGCAGTGAGACAGGGGGCACCGGGGAGCTGTTTTTT. Its translation is CASSETGGTGELFF.